These 13 T cell receptor beta chains were all obtained from the same sample, sequenced in a study of cytomegalovirus exposure and HLA in healthy donors. It was with 60 Vbeta and 13 Jbeta primers that the PCR ran. Produced via immunoSEQ multiplex PCR; TCRdb's table is partial and in-frame only. Found here are some 120,000 clones, around 75% of them singletons; the top ten hold about 9.1%. Sequencing was carried out using PBMCs. Receptors originate from a woman aged 45-60 years in good health and CMV-seropositive.

The chain has TRBV2 and TRBJ1-5; a weak D match, TRBD1 (6 bases). Germline CDR1 and CDR2: SNHLY and FYNNEI. This CDR3 is built from 15 residues. V lost 6 bases and J lost 6, with 18 bases in between. CDR3 region: CASRIRGAGAQPQHF. CDR3 DNA sequence: TGTGCCAGCAGGATCCGGGGGGCCGGGGCTCAGCCCCAGCATTTT.

The V call is TRBV7-9, the J call TRBJ1-3, with no clear D. Between the trimmed V and J ends, which lost 4 bases and 2 bases, there was a span of 21 bases. CDR1 is SEHNR and CDR2 is FQNEAQ in the germline V gene (reference sequence). This CDR3 is 18 amino acids long. The CDR3 sequence is CASSSLAPRISPGNTIYF. DNA for the CDR3: TGTGCCAGCAGCTCCCTAGCGCCCCGGATATCCCCTGGAAACACCATATATTTT. The full variable domain, rest sourced from reference TRBV7-9 and TRBJ1-3, is DTGVSQNPRHKITKRGQNVTFRCDPISEHNRLYWYRQTLGQGPEFLTYFQNEAQLEKSRLLSDRFSAERPKGSFSTLEIQRTEQGDSAMYLCASSSLAPRISPGNTIYFGEGSWLTVV.

The rearrangement uses TRBV5-4 and TRBJ2-7; 14 positions agree with TRBD2. This CDR3 is built from 16 residues. Germline V lookup: CDR1 SGHNT, CDR2 YYREEE (reference sequence). V dropped 4 bases and J dropped 8; count of bases not matched to a gene: 11. The CDR3 coding sequence is TGTGCCAGCAGCCGGGGGACTAGCGGGAGCCCCCTCCAGCAGTACTTC. Translated: CASSRGTSGSPLQQYF.

The V gene is TRBV7-2, the J gene TRBJ2-1; 8 bases align to TRBD1. The CDR3 contains 15 residues. V gave up 5 bases and J gave up 1 base; unmatched junction bases: 4. Per germline, CDR1 SGHTA and CDR2 FQGNSA. DNA of the CDR3: TGTGCCAGCAGCCGGGACAGGAGGTCCTACAATGAGCAGTTCTTC. Its translation: CASSRDRRSYNEQFF.

This clone has only a few counts. J is TRBJ2-7 and V is TRBV30, with 9 bases aligning to TRBD2. Germline values: CDR1 GTSNPN, CDR2 SVGIG (reference sequence). V was pared by 3 bases and J by 2 bases, with 5 bases of the junction left unmatched. CDR3 size: 14 residues. Here the CDR3 DNA reads TGTGCCTGGAGGATAGCGGGGGACACCTACGAGCAGTACTTC. Protein product: CAWRIAGDTYEQYF.

This rearrangement joins TRBV10-1 to TRBJ2-1, with 14 bases aligning to TRBD2. This CDR3 spans 19 amino acids. V gave up 2 bases and J gave up 6 bases; unmatched junction bases: 12. Germline V gene lookup returns CDR1 WNHNN and CDR2 SYGVQD (reference sequence). CDR3 sequence: CASSELSRTSGRNPNEQFF. Written as DNA, the CDR3 is TGCGCCAGCAGTGAGCTATCCCGGACTAGCGGGAGGAACCCCAATGAGCAGTTCTTC.

This clone appeared a single time. This sequence joins TRBV27 and TRBJ2-7; TRBD2 is a possible D gene (6 bases). Trimming left V 1 base short and J 2 bases short, with 9 bases between. CDR3 length: 14 residues. Germline loops: CDR1 MNHEY, CDR2 SMNVEV (reference sequence). The CDR3 loop is CASSLLGGAYEQYF. The CDR3 DNA is TGTGCCAGCAGTTTATTGGGGGGAGCCTACGAGCAGTACTTC.

The sample holds a few counts of this clone. The chain has TRBV28 and TRBJ2-7; D perhaps matches TRBD1 (6 bases). V was clipped by 3 bases and J by 6 bases, with 9 bases between them. Germline V CDR1 and CDR2: MDHEN, SYDVKM. The CDR3 runs 12 residues. CDR3 sequence: CASSLNRAEQYF. Here the CDR3 DNA reads TGTGCCAGCAGTTTGAACAGGGCCGAGCAGTACTTC.

The chain uses TRBV11-2 and TRBJ2-7; 8 bases align to TRBD1. The length of the CDR3 is 15 residues. Germline CDR1 reads SGHAT; CDR2 reads FQNNGV. V lost 5 bases and J lost 4; bases outside the gene matches: 10. CDR3 sequence reads: CASSPQADRGYEQYF. In nucleotides, the CDR3 is TGTGCCAGCAGCCCCCAGGCAGACAGGGGATACGAGCAGTACTTC.

The chain carries TRBV6-6 and TRBJ2-7; tentative D call: TRBD1 (5 bases). From germline, CDR1 is MNHNY and CDR2 SVGAGI (reference sequence). Between the trimmed V and J ends, which lost 6 bases and 7 bases, there was a span of 19 bases. This CDR3 contains 14 residues. CDR3 amino acids: CASSDQGPVGEQYF. The CDR3 DNA reads as TGTGCCAGCAGCGACCAGGGCCCCGTGGGAGAGCAGTACTTC.

The V gene is TRBV4-1, the J gene TRBJ2-3; no definite D call. The germline V gene has CDR1 MGHRA and CDR2 YSYEKL. V was clipped by 0 bases and J by 6 bases, with 10 bases between them. This CDR3 has 14 residues. CDR3 bases: TGCGCCAGCAGCCAAGATGGTCAGGCGGATACGCAGTATTTT. This gives the protein CASSQDGQADTQYF.

The chain couples TRBV30 to TRBJ2-7, with 9 bases fitting TRBD1. Germline assignment: CDR1 GTSNPN and CDR2 SVGIG (reference sequence). This CDR3 comprises 15 residues. Germline trimming cut 0 bases from V and 6 bases from J; bases unmatched to any gene: 9. The CDR3 DNA sequence: TGTGCCTGGAGTGTTTTCGGGACAGGGTACTCCGAGCAGTACTTC. It is translated as CAWSVFGTGYSEQYF. The complete variable domain, with remaining parts taken from reference TRBV30 and TRBJ2-7, reads SQTIHQWPATLVQPVGSPLSLECTVEGTSNPNLYWYRQAAGRGLQLLFYSVGIGQISSEVPQNLSASRPQDRQFILSSKKLLLSDSGFYLCAWSVFGTGYSEQYFGPGTRLTVT.

The V gene is TRBV19, the J gene TRBJ2-7; the D gene is possibly TRBD1 (6 bases). CDR1 LNHDA and CDR2 SQIVND come from the germline V gene (reference sequence). The CDR3 runs 15 residues. V was trimmed by 6 bases and J by 2 bases, leaving 17 bases between them. CDR3 in amino acids: CASRRTGNPTYEQYF. As DNA, the CDR3 is TGTGCCAGTAGACGAACAGGGAATCCTACCTACGAGCAGTACTTC.